Listed below are T cell receptor beta chains from one sample, sequenced in a study of CD8 T cells in Susac syndrome. MiXCR, applied by TCRdb to the immunoSEQ multiplex PCR reads, yields one record per CDR3 protein. The table lists about 150,000 distinct CDR3 sequences, more than 90% of them singletons. The sample comprised CD4+ T cells from PBMCs. The receptors come from a human donor with Susac syndrome. Both conserved end residues are trimmed from each CDR3. The order of the fields is CDR3 length, V gene, CDR3 protein.

10 TRBV7-8 ASSLGGDEQF
11 TRBV29-1 SARTSGNEKLF
16 TRBV4-2 ASSQDGPEYLNTGELF
14 TRBV23-1 ASSHSGTDVQETQY
11 TRBV29-1 SVSGNSNQPQH
10 TRBV4-1 ASSQGAGLEF
13 TRBV7-8 ASRPDRGTYNEQF
13 TRBV12-3/TRBV12-4 ASSTRGGPPYEQY
12 TRBV5-1 ASHPGGGTDTQY
15 TRBV4-1 ASSQGGRNSGANVLT
13 TRBV20-1 SSFGLAGGNNEQF
13 TRBV23-1 ASSQSCDPTDTQY
11 TRBV19 ASKTVMNTEAF
12 TRBV29-1 SVAQTSGTYEQY
11 TRBV4-1 ASSQDQVGPQH
11 TRBV25-1 ASSERGGSIQY
10 TRBV11-2 ASSLDPGELF
14 TRBV6-1 ASSPVAGNSGNTIY
19 TRBV30 AWRLPPGTGPTSGEYNEQF
11 TRBV2 ASRGSTGEPQH
11 TRBV11-3 ASSSSLLGEAF
10 TRBV20-1 SATPYNYGYT
13 TRBV7-9 ASSLAATGVETQY
13 TRBV5-1 ASSAAGTALYGYT
15 TRBV9 ASSVGIAGVETDTQY
13 TRBV13 ASSRTGTAYNEQF
10 TRBV7-9 ASSYPTDTQY
13 TRBV20-1 SARAAERDGDTQY
11 TRBV2 ASTSGRNTEAF
14 TRBV14 ASSPVGGRGTGELF
15 TRBV7-9 ASSPSLAGVVRDEQF
11 TRBV3-1 ASSLSVTYEQY
12 TRBV2 ASIRRETTYEQY
11 TRBV6-5 ASTTGPTGELF
9 TRBV28 ASSPRGEQF
12 TRBV12-3/TRBV12-4 ASSIPTAGTEAF
15 TRBV7-3 ASSLGSAGGGANVLT
10 TRBV3-1 ASSSLGETQY
12 TRBV29-1 SVEGGQRATEAF
11 TRBV13 ASSLGRLYGYT
14 TRBV5-5 ASSFLPGQGSYEQY
12 TRBV29-1 SVYLTGDNQPQH
12 TRBV6-1 ASRLDWGTDTQY
9 TRBV25-1 ASSEADTQY
10 TRBV29-1 SVQEGPDTQY
8 TRBV29-1 SVVSSGYT
13 TRBV11-2 ASSLGQGSNQPQH
12 TRBV5-1 ASSRTQTSGEQY
11 TRBV29-1 SVSGIYTGELF
14 TRBV20-1 SARDARQGYNSPLH
7 TRBV29-1 SVEQDHS
10 TRBV2 ASGGLGAEQY
10 TRBV7-2 ASSLGITEQF
12 TRBV4-1 ASSQVEGDRSSF
13 TRBV19 ASRIRDRADYEQY
14 TRBV6-6 ASKTPGLAGADTQY
12 TRBV9 ASSARQGRDEQY
15 TRBV20-1 SANHLAGGPYTNEQF
14 TRBV5-6 ASSRYRRETYYGYT
12 TRBV11-2 ASSLDAGPDTQY